This TCR beta chain appears in the sequencing data of a study of PD-1 blockade in classical Hodgkin lymphoma. The study's findings and limits: Complete responders' diversity at baseline resembled that of newly diagnosed patients. Lower baseline TCR diversity was reported for newly diagnosed patients than for healthy donors. With CD4+ cells, TCR diversity rose significantly by C4D1, but not with CD8+ cells.

Of note for this clone: Its specificity is not known.

TCRdb keeps only in-frame clones here, not all; method: immunoSEQ multiplex PCR. The table lists about 20,000 clones, around 75% of them singletons, with 24% in the top ten. Brentuximab vedotin exposure varied, and every patient relapsed after autologous stem cell transplantation. Under best response, outcomes were complete response, partial response or progressive disease. The sequenced sample was peripheral blood mononuclear cells (PBMCs), obtained at baseline. The clonotype comes from a human donor with classical Hodgkin lymphoma.

The DNA for the CDR3 is TGTGCCAGCATCCTAGAAACAGGGTCCGCTGAAGCTTTCTTT. The encoded protein is CASILETGSAEAFF. The chain uses TRBV7-9 and TRBJ1-1; D possibly corresponds to TRBD1 (6 bases). Germline CDR1 reads SEHNR; CDR2 reads FQNEAQ (reference sequence). CDR3 size: 14 residues. Trimming shortened V by 7 bases and J by 6 bases, and 18 bases separated the two germline ends.